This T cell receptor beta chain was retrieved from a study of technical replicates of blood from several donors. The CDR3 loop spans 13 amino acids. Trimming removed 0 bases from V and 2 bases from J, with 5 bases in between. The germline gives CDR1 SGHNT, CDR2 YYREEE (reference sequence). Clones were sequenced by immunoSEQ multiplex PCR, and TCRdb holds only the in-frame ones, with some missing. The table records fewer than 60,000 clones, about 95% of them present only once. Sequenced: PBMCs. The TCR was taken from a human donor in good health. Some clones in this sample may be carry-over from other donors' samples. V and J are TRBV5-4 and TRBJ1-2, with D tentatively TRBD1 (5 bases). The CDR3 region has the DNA TGTGCCAGCAGCTTGGAGGGGAACTATGGCTACACCTTC. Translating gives CASSLEGNYGYTF.